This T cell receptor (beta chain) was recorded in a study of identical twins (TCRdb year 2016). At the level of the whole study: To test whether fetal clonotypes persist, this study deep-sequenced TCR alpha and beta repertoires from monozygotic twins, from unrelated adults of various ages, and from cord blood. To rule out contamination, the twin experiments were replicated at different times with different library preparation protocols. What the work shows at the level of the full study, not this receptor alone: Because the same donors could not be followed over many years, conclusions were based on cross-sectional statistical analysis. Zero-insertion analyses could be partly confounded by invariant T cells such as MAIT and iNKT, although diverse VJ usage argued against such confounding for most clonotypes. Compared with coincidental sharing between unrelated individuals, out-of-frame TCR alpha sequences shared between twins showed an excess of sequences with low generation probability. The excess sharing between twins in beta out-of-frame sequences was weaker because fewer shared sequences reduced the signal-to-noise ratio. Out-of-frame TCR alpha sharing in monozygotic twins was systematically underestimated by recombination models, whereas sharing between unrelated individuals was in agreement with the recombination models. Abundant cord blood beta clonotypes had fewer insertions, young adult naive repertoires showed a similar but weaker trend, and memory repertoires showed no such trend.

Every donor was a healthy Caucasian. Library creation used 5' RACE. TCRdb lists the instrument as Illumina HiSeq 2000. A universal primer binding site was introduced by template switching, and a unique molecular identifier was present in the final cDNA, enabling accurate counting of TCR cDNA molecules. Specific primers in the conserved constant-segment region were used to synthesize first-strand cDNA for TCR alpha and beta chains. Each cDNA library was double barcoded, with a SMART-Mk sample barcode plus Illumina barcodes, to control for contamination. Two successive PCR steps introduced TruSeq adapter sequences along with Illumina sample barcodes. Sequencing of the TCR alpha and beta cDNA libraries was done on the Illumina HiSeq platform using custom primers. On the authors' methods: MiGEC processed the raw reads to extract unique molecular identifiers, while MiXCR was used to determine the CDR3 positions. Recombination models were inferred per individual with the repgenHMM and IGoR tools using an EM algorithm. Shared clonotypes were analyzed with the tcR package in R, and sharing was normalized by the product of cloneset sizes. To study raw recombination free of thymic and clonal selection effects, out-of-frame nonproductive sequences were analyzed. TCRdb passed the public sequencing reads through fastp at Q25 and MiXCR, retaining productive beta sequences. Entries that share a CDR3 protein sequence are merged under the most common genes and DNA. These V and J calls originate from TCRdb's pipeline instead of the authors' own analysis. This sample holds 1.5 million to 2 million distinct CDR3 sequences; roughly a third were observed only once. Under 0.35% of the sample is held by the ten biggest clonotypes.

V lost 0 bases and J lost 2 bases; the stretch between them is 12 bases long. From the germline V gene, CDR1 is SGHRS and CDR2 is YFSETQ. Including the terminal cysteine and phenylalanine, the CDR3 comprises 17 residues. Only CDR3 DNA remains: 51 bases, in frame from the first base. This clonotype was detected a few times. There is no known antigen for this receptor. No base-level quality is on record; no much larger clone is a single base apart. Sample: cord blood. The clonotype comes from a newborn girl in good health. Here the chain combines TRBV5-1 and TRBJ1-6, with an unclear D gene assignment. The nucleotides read TGCGCCAGCAGCTTGGAACCGGCCGGGCCCTATAATTCACCCCTCCACTTT. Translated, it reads CASSLEPAGPYNSPLHF.